The present entry profiles one T cell receptor (beta chain) with its context. Its antigen is undetermined. This sample is drawn from a study of T cells in Graves' hyperthyroidism and ophthalmopathy. TCR beta CDR3 sequences were amplified from RNA transcripts. HTBI primers drove first-round RT-PCR of the TCR CDR3. Using its own MiXCR run on the multiplex PCR reads, TCRdb lists one record per CDR3 protein. Of roughly 640,000 distinct CDR3 sequences listed, about a sixth are singletons. Study-wide points: Blood also contained most expanded thyroid clonotypes above 0.001. The model forecast ophthalmopathy, anticipating it by a median roughly 6.3 months before onset.

This CDR3 has 16 residues. With 1 base removed from V and 5 bases from J, the gap between germline ends came to 17 bases. Germline CDR1 MNHNS, CDR2 SASEGT. At least 3 on the Clinical Activity Score was recorded for ophthalmopathy patients, who also had NOSPECS grade at least 4 and duration under 3 months. The PBMCs were taken from roughly 10 ml of fresh peripheral blood. The sequence came from a woman between 40 and 50 years old with Graves' ophthalmopathy. The sample was blood. The chain is built from TRBV6-1 and TRBJ2-5, with a possible D match to TRBD2 (5 bases). DNA for the CDR3: TGTGCCAGCAGTGAAGAGCGGTGGTCTCCGGGGGAGACCCAGTACTTC. Translating it yields CASSEERWSPGETQYF.